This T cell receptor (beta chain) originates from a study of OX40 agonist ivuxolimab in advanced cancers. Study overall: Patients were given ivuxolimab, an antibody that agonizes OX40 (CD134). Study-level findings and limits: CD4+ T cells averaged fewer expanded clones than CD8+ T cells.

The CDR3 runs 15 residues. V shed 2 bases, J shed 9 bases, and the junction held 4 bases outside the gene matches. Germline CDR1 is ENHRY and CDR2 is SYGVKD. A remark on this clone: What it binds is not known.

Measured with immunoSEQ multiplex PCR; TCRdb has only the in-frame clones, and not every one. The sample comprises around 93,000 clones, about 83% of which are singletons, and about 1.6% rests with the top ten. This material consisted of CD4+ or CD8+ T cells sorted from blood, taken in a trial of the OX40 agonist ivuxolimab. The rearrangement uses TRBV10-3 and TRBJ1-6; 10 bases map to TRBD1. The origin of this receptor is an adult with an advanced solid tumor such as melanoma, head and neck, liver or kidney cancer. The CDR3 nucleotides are TGTGCCATCAGTGAGAAAGGGGACAGGGGTTCACCCCTCCACTTT. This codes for CAISEKGDRGSPLHF.